Following are 32 T cell receptor beta chains from one sample sequenced in a study of early T cells in non-severe SARS-CoV-2 infection. TCRdb re-called the 5' RACE reads with MiXCR, one entry per CDR3 protein. The sample comprises 15,000 to 20,000 distinct CDR3 sequences, around 6.1% of which are singletons, and 6% to 8% rests with the top ten. The source material was whole blood. The receptor set was obtained from an adult who was a healthcare worker with PCR-confirmed SARS-CoV-2 infection or an uninfected control (not recorded which).

This clonotype was seen ten or more times. The rearrangement links TRBV14 to TRBJ2-7, with D possibly being TRBD1 (5 bases). CDR1 and CDR2 from the germline V gene are SGHDN and FVKESK. The CDR3 contains 18 residues. V was trimmed by 1 base and J by 5 bases, leaving 24 bases between them. CDR3 loop: CASSQVGFGAGQYDEQYF. In DNA form, the CDR3 reads TGTGCCAGCAGCCAAGTAGGGTTTGGGGCAGGACAATATGACGAGCAGTACTTC.

This clonotype was observed at least ten times. The rearrangement links TRBV11-2 to TRBJ2-2, with a possible D match to TRBD1 (5 bases). V shed 3 bases and J shed 5 bases, with 13 bases lying between them. The CDR3 covers 15 residues. The germline CDR1 and CDR2 sequences are SGHAT and FQNNGV. The CDR3 loop is CASSFTGPRTGELFF. The CDR3 nucleotides are TGTGCCAGCAGCTTCACAGGACCGAGAACCGGGGAGCTGTTTTTT.

This clonotype showed up many times. J is TRBJ1-3 and V is TRBV11-2, with 8 positions matching TRBD1. The germline CDR1 and CDR2 sequences are SGHAT and FQNNGV. The CDR3 runs to 15 residues. V was clipped by 4 bases and J by 8 bases; unmatched bases: 10. The CDR3 spells CASSSEVSGGYTIYF. The CDR3 DNA follows: TGTGCCAGCAGCTCCGAAGTTTCAGGGGGCTACACCATATATTTT.

This clonotype came up many times. The chain has TRBV24-1 and TRBJ2-1; D not certain. This CDR3 spans 13 amino acids. Looked up from germline, CDR1 is KGHDR and CDR2 is SFDVKD. Trimming shortened V by 1 base and J by 9 bases, and 9 bases separated the two germline ends. This CDR3 is CATSDFSTLEQFF. The CDR3 nucleotides read TGTGCCACCAGTGATTTCAGTACACTTGAGCAGTTCTTC.

This clonotype occurred many times. This chain uses TRBV6-2 or TRBV6-3 with TRBJ2-5, with TRBD2 identical over 8 bases. V was clipped by 2 bases and J by 5 bases; unmatched bases: 13. Germline values: CDR1 MNHEY, CDR2 SVGEGT. The length of the CDR3 is 17 residues. The CDR3 region has the DNA TGTGCCAGCAGTTACGCCGGAGCGGGAGTACGTGGGGAGACCCAGTACTTC. Its protein product is CASSYAGAGVRGETQYF.

In this sample, this clonotype turned up many times. V usage is TRBV11-2 and J usage is TRBJ2-1; TRBD2 matches 12 bases. In germline, CDR1 is SGHAT, CDR2 FQNNGV. This CDR3 region has 17 residues. Trimming at V came to 5 bases and at J to 4 bases, leaving 9 bases not matched to a gene. CDR3 DNA sequence: TGTGCCAGCAGCCATGGACTAGCGGGACCCCCATACAATGAGCAGTTCTTC. It yields the protein CASSHGLAGPPYNEQFF.

This clonotype was counted ten times or more. The rearrangement joins TRBV27 to TRBJ1-1, with a possible D match to TRBD1 (6 bases). The V and J ends lost 0 bases and 4 bases respectively, with 12 bases between them. CDR3 size: 15 residues. The V gene's germline CDR1 is MNHEY and CDR2 SMNVEV (reference sequence). CDR3 region: CASSLSQGSGTEAFF. Written as DNA, the CDR3 is TGTGCCAGCAGTTTATCTCAGGGGAGCGGCACTGAAGCTTTCTTT.

This clonotype was counted at least ten times. The chain carries TRBV12-3 or TRBV12-4 and TRBJ2-1, with a tentative D call TRBD2 (6 bases). This CDR3 has 15 residues. Trimming left V 5 bases short and J 7 bases short, with 18 bases between. This chain's CDR3 is CASSRASDRRNEQFF. CDR3 nucleotides: TGTGCCAGCAGTAGGGCTAGCGACCGAAGGAATGAGCAGTTCTTC.

At least ten counts were recorded for this clonotype. V is TRBV19 and J is TRBJ1-5; D is unresolved. Germline assignment: CDR1 LNHDA and CDR2 SQIVND (reference sequence). The CDR3 runs to 14 residues. V was cut by 4 bases and J by 3 bases, with 10 bases left in between. CDR3 DNA: TGTGCCAGTAGTAGAGCAGAACTCAATCAGCCCCAGCATTTT. Translating gives CASSRAELNQPQHF.

Ten or more counts support this clonotype. The V gene is TRBV3-1, the J gene TRBJ2-3; 13 bases fit TRBD2. The CDR3 is 15 amino acids. Trimming removed 5 bases from V and 5 bases from J; junction bases left unmatched: 4. Germline CDR1 and CDR2: LGHDT and YNNKEL (reference sequence). Written as DNA, the CDR3 is TGTGCCAGCAGCTCCAGACTAGCGGGAGGAGATACGCAGTATTTT. Translated: CASSSRLAGGDTQYF.

This chain connects TRBV7-3 to TRBJ2-7, with D possibly being TRBD1 (5 bases). Trimming stripped 3 bases from V and 2 bases from J, with 11 bases between. The CDR3 is 14 residues long. Germline V lookup: CDR1 SGHTA, CDR2 FQGTGA. The CDR3 spells CASSLGQGTYEQYF. For the CDR3, the DNA is TGTGCCAGCAGCTTGGGGCAGGGCACCTACGAGCAGTACTTC.

The sample holds many counts of this clonotype. The rearrangement links TRBV27 to TRBJ2-7; 10 bases align to TRBD2. This CDR3 spans 14 amino acids. J was trimmed by 5 bases and V by 4 bases; bases with no gene match: 5. CDR1 MNHEY and CDR2 SMNVEV come from the germline V gene (reference sequence). The CDR3 protein is CASSSPGTSDEQYF. CDR3 coding DNA: TGTGCCAGCAGTTCCCCCGGGACTAGCGACGAGCAGTACTTC.

This clonotype was seen at least ten times. This rearrangement joins TRBV7-3 to TRBJ2-1, with 11 bases identical to TRBD2. The CDR3 consists of 16 residues. Germline V CDR1 and CDR2: SGHTA, FQGTGA. Trimming cost V 4 bases and J 3 bases; bases outside gene matches: 5. In nucleotides, the CDR3 is TGTGCCAGCAGCTCTACGGGACTAGCGGACTACAATGAGCAGTTCTTC. Protein sequence: CASSSTGLADYNEQFF.

A remark on this clonotype: This sequence may be a read error, since a much larger clone differs from it by one base. This sequence joins TRBV11-3 and TRBJ2-3; D unclear. The CDR3 length is 14 residues. CDR1 and CDR2 (germline): SGHNT, YENEEA. The CDR3 bases are TGTGTCAGCAGCCTCAGGACGGCTACAGATACGCAGTATTTT. Residues: CVSSLRTATDTQYF.

This clonotype was counted at least ten times. This chain connects TRBV12-3 or TRBV12-4 to TRBJ1-1; the D gene is possibly TRBD1 (5 bases). V was shortened by 4 bases and J by 7 bases, with 10 bases between the two germline ends. The CDR3 totals 12 residues. The CDR3 is CASSWAGIEAFF. The CDR3 nucleotides read TGTGCCAGCAGTTGGGCAGGGATTGAAGCTTTCTTT.

In this sample, this clonotype turned up a few times. The chain is built from TRBV7-8 and TRBJ1-6, with D possibly matching TRBD1 (5 bases). CDR1 SGHVS and CDR2 FQNEAQ come from the germline V gene. The CDR3 extends over 17 amino acids. The ends were cut back, 5 bases at V and 9 bases at J, with 23 bases in the middle. In DNA form, the CDR3 reads TGTGCCAGCAGCCCCGCCGGACATACCCTATCCTTTTCACCCCTCCACTTT. Its protein product is CASSPAGHTLSFSPLHF. The entire variable domain, with the rest obtained from reference TRBV7-8 and TRBJ1-6, is as follows: GAGVSQSPRYKVAKRGQDVALRCDPISGHVSLFWYQQALGQGPEFLTYFQNEAQLDKSGLPSDRFFAERPEGSVSTLKIQRTQQEDSAVYLCASSPAGHTLSFSPLHFGNGTRLTVT.

This clonotype was detected many times. The chain links TRBV7-3 to TRBJ1-1; D is ambiguous. The CDR3 spans 12 residues. Germline loops: CDR1 SGHTA, CDR2 FQGTGA. Trimming cost V 3 bases and J 1 base, with 3 bases left between them. The CDR3 spells CASSFGNTEAFF. CDR3 sequence (DNA): TGTGCCAGCAGCTTTGGGAACACTGAAGCTTTCTTT.

This clonotype was counted at least ten times. The J gene is TRBJ1-1, the V gene TRBV29-1; D is perhaps TRBD1 (5 bases). This CDR3 has 17 residues. Germline V gene data show CDR1 as SQVTM and CDR2 as ANQGSEA. Deletions cut 0 bases from V and 3 bases from J, with 20 bases between. The CDR3 DNA follows: TGCAGCGTTGAAGATCTTGTCCATGGAGGGGCGGACACTGAAGCTTTCTTT. Its translation: CSVEDLVHGGADTEAFF.

This clonotype was seen at least ten times. This chain joins TRBV7-2 and TRBJ2-2; D call uncertain. Germline CDR1 and CDR2: SGHTA and FQGNSA. V lost 1 base and J lost 2, with 5 bases in between. This CDR3 contains 14 residues. CDR3 nucleotides: TGTGCCAGCAGCTTAGGTAGTAACACCGGGGAGCTGTTTTTT. Amino acid sequence: CASSLGSNTGELFF.

This clonotype was detected ten times or more. The CDR3 DNA sequence: TGTGCCTGGAGAGGGCCAGGGGGATTCTACGAGCAGTACTTC. As protein: CAWRGPGGFYEQYF. The gene calls are TRBV30 and TRBJ2-7, with 7 bases aligning to TRBD1. With V trimmed by 3 bases and J by 3 bases, 8 bases remained unmatched. CDR1 and CDR2 (germline): GTSNPN, SVGIG (reference sequence). This CDR3 region has 14 residues.

The chain couples TRBV11-2 to TRBJ1-6; D is ambiguous. The CDR3 is 12 amino acids. CDR1 and CDR2 from the germline V gene are SGHAT and FQNNGV. V dropped 8 bases and J dropped 5 bases, with 7 bases sitting between them. In nucleotides, the CDR3 is TGTGCCAGCGGAGGAAATAATTCACCCCTCCACTTT. It is translated as CASGGNNSPLHF.

This clonotype appeared a few times. The J gene is TRBJ2-5, the V gene TRBV5-1; TRBD2 matches 9 bases. CDR1 SGHRS and CDR2 YFSETQ come from the germline V gene. This CDR3 has 14 amino acids. V lost 4 bases and J lost 2; bases outside the gene matches: 3. Here the CDR3 DNA reads TGCGCCAGCAGCCTGAGCGGGGGGCAAGAGACCCAGTACTTC. Encoded protein: CASSLSGGQETQYF.

In this sample, this clonotype turned up many times. The chain links TRBV28 to TRBJ1-2; D gene uncertain. Germline assignment: CDR1 MDHEN and CDR2 SYDVKM. The CDR3 extends over 15 amino acids. Trimming took 3 bases from V and 4 from J, leaving 15 bases between them. The CDR3 nucleotides are TGTGCCAGCAGTTTCTACAAGCCGACACGCTATGGCTACACCTTC. Protein sequence: CASSFYKPTRYGYTF.

This clonotype was picked up many times. V is TRBV5-5 and J is TRBJ2-3, with D perhaps matching TRBD1 (5 bases). Germline lookup yields CDR1 SGHKS and CDR2 YYEKEE (reference sequence). The CDR3 is 12 residues long. V lost 2 bases, J lost 4 bases, and 5 bases lay in between. CDR3 coding DNA: TGTGCCAGCAGCTTCAGGGCAGATACGCAGTATTTT. This translates into CASSFRADTQYF.

This clonotype was seen many times. The chain carries TRBV27 and TRBJ2-7, with TRBD2 matching 11 bases. The trim removed 6 bases at V and 2 bases at J, leaving 6 bases unmatched. CDR1 MNHEY and CDR2 SMNVEV come from the germline V gene (reference sequence). The CDR3 covers 15 residues. The CDR3 region has the DNA TGTGCCAGCAGCCTTAGCGGGAGGGTGCCCTACGAGCAGTACTTC. Its translation: CASSLSGRVPYEQYF.

This clonotype was seen ten or more times. The rearrangement joins TRBV10-3 to TRBJ2-7; D perhaps matches TRBD1 (5 bases). This CDR3 is 12 amino acids long. Trimming stripped 5 bases from V and 3 bases from J, with 8 bases between. CDR1 is ENHRY and CDR2 is SYGVKD in the germline V gene. The CDR3 DNA reads as TGTGCCATCAGTTCGACAGACTACGAGCAGTACTTC. The encoded protein is CAISSTDYEQYF.

This clonotype has a count of ten or more. The rearrangement uses TRBV9 and TRBJ2-5; D remains ambiguous. V was pared by 0 bases and J by 6 bases, with 0 bases between. CDR3 length: 10 residues. Germline lookup yields CDR1 SGDLS and CDR2 YYNGEE. The CDR3 DNA reads TGTGCCAGCAGCGTAGAGACCCAGTACTTC. Translated: CASSVETQYF.

The J gene is TRBJ2-5, the V gene TRBV20-1; 15 bases are shared with TRBD2. The CDR3 is 16 residues long. Germline assignment: CDR1 DFQATT and CDR2 SNEGSKA (reference sequence). J lost 5 bases, V lost 5 bases, and 9 bases had no gene match. The CDR3 loop is CSAPLGLAGGRETQYF. In nucleotides, the CDR3 is TGCAGTGCTCCCCTGGGACTAGCGGGAGGAAGGGAGACCCAGTACTTC.

There are many counts of this clonotype. The CDR3 sequence: CAISEKDRGDTIYF. The CDR3 DNA follows: TGTGCCATCAGTGAGAAGGACAGGGGAGACACCATATATTTT. The gene calls are TRBV10-3 and TRBJ1-3; 9 bases map to TRBD1. Trimming removed 2 bases from V and 8 bases from J; junction bases left unmatched: 4. The germline CDR1 and CDR2 sequences are ENHRY and SYGVKD. The CDR3 length is 14 residues.

This clonotype was counted at least ten times. The J gene is TRBJ1-3, the V gene TRBV6-5, with a tentative D call TRBD1 (5 bases). The germline CDR1 and CDR2 sequences are MNHEY and SVGAGI. This CDR3 has 16 amino acids. V lost 2 bases and J lost 0, with 11 bases in between. The DNA of the CDR3 is TGTGCCAGCAGTTACGGGGGACCTAACTCTGGAAACACCATATATTTT. This codes for CASSYGGPNSGNTIYF.

This clonotype is large (0.1 to 1%). The J gene is TRBJ2-3, the V gene TRBV28, with a weak D call TRBD2 (6 bases). Germline lookup yields CDR1 MDHEN and CDR2 SYDVKM. V lost 1 base to trimming and J lost 4 bases, with 12 bases between them. The CDR3 consists of 15 residues. The CDR3 DNA sequence: TGTGCCAGCAGTTTATTTTTGGCTAGCGCAGATACGCAGTATTTT. This codes for CASSLFLASADTQYF.

This clonotype has ten or more counts. The J gene is TRBJ2-7, the V gene TRBV19; 10 positions agree with TRBD1. V was clipped by 5 bases and J by 7 bases; unmatched bases: 8. This CDR3 contains 14 residues. The germline gives CDR1 LNHDA, CDR2 SQIVND (reference sequence). DNA for the CDR3: TGTGCCAGTAGTGCGGGACAGGGGCTCATGGAGCAGTACTTC. The encoded protein is CASSAGQGLMEQYF.